The subject of this entry is one T cell receptor (beta chain). This specimen comes from a study of blood T cell repertoires in COVID-19. Assay: immunoSEQ multiplex PCR; the TCRdb copy retains only in-frame clones and omits some. The table shows just over 150,000 clones, with less than 90% occurring only once. V was pared by 4 bases and J by 3 bases, with 16 bases between. Germline CDR1 and CDR2: LGHDT and YNNKEL (reference sequence). This CDR3 contains 15 residues. The V gene is TRBV3-1 (or the pseudogene TRBV3-2), the J gene TRBJ2-7; tentative D call: TRBD1 (6 bases). The TCR originated in a woman aged 70-85 years with acute or convalescent COVID-19. The sample consisted of peripheral blood. This CDR3 reads CASSLPDRQVYEQYV. The CDR3 DNA follows: TGTGCCAGCAGCCTCCCGGACAGACAGGTCTACGAGCAGTACGTC.